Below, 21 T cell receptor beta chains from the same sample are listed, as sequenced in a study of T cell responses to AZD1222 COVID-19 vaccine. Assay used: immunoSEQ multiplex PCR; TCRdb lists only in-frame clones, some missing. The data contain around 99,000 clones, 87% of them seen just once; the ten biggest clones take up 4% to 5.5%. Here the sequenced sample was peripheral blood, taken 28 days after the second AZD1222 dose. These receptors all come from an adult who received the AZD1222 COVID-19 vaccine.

CDR3 nucleotides: TGTGCCAGCAGTGAAGGGCGAATCAATAATTCACCCCTCCACTTT. Residues: CASSEGRINNSPLHF. The chain uses TRBV2 and TRBJ1-6, with unresolved D. Trimming shortened V by 1 base and J by 5 bases, and 9 bases separated the two germline ends. The CDR3 contains 15 residues. Germline values: CDR1 SNHLY, CDR2 FYNNEI.

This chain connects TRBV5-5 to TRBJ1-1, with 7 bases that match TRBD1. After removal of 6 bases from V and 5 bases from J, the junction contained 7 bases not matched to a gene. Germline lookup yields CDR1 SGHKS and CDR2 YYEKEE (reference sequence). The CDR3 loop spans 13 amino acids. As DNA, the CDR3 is TGTGCCAGCACCCTCGACAGGGTAACTGAAGCTTTCTTT. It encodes CASTLDRVTEAFF.

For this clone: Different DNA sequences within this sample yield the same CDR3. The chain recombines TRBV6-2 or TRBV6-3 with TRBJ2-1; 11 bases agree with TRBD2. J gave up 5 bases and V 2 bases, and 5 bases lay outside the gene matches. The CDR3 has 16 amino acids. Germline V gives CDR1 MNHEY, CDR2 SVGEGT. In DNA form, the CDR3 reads TGTGCCAGCAGTTACCCTAGCGGGAGGAGCCACAATGAGCAGTTCTTC. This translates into CASSYPSGRSHNEQFF.

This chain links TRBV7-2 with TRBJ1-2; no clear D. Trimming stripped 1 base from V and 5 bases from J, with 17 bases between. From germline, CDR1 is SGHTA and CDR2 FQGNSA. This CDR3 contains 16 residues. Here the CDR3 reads CASSLGAVPKRYGYTF. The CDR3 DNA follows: TGTGCCAGCAGCTTAGGCGCAGTTCCCAAAAGATATGGCTACACCTTC.

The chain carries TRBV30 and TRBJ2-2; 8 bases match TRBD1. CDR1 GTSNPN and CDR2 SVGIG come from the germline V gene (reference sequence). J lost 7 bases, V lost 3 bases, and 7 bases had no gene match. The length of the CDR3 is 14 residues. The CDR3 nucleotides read TGTGCCTGGAGGGTGCAGGGGGCGGTCGGGGAGCTGTTTTTT. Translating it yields CAWRVQGAVGELFF.

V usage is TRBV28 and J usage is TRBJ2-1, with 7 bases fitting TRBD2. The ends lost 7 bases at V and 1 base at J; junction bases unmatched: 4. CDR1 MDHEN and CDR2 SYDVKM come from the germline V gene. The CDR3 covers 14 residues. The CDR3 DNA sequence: TGTGCCAGCATCGGGGGAGGGTCCTACAATGAGCAGTTCTTC. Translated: CASIGGGSYNEQFF.

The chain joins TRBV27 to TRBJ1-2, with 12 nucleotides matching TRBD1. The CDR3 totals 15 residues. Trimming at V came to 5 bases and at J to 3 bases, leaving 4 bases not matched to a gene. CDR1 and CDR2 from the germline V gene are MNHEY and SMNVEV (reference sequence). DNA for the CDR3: TGTGCCAGCAGTGCGGGACAGGGGGCCTACTATGGCTACACCTTC. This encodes CASSAGQGAYYGYTF.

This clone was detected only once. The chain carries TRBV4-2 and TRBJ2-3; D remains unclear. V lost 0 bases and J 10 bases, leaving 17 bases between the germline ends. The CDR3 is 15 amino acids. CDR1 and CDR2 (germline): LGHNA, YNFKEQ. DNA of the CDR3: TGTGCCAGCAGCCAAGATCAGTTTACGAGGTCTCCGCAGTATTTT. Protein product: CASSQDQFTRSPQYF.

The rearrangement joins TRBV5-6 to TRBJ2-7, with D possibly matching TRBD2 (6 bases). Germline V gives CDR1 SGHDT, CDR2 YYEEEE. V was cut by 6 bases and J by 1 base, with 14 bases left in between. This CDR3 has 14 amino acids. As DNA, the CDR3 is TGTGCCAGCATGGGGGGTTTTTTATCCTACGAGCAGTACTTC. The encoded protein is CASMGGFLSYEQYF.

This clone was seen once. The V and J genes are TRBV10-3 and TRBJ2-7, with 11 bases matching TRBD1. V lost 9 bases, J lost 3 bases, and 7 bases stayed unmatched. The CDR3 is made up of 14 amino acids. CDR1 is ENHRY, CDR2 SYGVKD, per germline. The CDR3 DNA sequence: TGTGCCATTAGGCCCGGGACAGGGGGCTACGAGCAGTACTTC. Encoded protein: CAIRPGTGGYEQYF.

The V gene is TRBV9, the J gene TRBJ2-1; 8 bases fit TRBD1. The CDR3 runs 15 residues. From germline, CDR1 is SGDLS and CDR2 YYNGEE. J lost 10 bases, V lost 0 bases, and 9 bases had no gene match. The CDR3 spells CASSVVGTGLFEQFF. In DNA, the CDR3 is TGTGCCAGCAGCGTAGTTGGGACAGGCCTTTTCGAGCAGTTCTTC.

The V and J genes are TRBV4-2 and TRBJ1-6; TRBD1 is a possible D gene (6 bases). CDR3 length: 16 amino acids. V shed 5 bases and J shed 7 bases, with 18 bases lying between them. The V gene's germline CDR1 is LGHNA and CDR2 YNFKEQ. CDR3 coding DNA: TGTGCCAGCAGCACAGACAGGACAATTCCAAATTCACCCCTCCACTTT. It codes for CASSTDRTIPNSPLHF.

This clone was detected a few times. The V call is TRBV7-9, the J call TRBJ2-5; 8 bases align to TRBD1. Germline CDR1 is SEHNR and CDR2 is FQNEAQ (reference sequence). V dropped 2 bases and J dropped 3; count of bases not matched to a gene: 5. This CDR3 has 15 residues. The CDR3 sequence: CASSLIETGEETQYF. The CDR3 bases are TGTGCCAGCAGCTTAATCGAGACAGGGGAAGAGACCCAGTACTTC.

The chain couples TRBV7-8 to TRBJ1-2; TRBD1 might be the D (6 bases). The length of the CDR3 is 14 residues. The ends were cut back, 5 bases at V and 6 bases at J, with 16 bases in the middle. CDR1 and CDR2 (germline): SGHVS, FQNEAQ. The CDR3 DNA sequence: TGTGCCAGCAGCACAAGCGGTACAGGGAATGGCTACACCTTC. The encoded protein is CASSTSGTGNGYTF.

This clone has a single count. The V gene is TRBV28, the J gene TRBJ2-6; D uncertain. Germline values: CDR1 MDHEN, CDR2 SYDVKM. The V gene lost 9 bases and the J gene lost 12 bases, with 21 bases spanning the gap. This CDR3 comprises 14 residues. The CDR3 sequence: CASARSVGIPVLTF. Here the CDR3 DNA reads TGTGCCAGTGCTCGTTCGGTCGGTATCCCCGTCCTGACTTTC.

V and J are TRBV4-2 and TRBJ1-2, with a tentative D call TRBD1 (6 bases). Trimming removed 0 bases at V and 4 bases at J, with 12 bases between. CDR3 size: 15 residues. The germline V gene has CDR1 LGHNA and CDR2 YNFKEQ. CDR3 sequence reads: CASSQDGGQGYGYTF. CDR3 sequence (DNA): TGTGCCAGCAGCCAAGATGGGGGGCAAGGCTATGGCTACACCTTC.

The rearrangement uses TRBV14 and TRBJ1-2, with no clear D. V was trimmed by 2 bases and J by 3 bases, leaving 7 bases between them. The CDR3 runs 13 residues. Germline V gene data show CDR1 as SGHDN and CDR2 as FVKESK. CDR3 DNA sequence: TGTGCCAGCAGCCAAAGTTCACACTATGGCTACACCTTC. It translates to CASSQSSHYGYTF.

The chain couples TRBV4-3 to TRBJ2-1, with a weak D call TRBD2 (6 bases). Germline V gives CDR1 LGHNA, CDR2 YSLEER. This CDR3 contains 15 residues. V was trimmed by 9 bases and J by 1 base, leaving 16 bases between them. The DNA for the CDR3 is TGCGCCAGTTCGCTACGGGCGGGGTCCTACAATGAGCAGTTCTTC. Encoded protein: CASSLRAGSYNEQFF.

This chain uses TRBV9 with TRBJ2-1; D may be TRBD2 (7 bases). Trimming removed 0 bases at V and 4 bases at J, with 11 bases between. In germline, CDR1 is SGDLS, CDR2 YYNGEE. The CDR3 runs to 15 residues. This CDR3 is CASSVVEGGYNEQFF. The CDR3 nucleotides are TGTGCCAGCAGCGTAGTTGAGGGGGGGTACAATGAGCAGTTCTTC.

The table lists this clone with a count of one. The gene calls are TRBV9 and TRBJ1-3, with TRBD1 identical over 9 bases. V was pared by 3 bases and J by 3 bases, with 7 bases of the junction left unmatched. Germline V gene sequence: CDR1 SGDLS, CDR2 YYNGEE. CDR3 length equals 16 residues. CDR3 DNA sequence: TGTGCCAGCAGCGCCCGCGGACAGGGGCTTGGAAACACCATATATTTT. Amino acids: CASSARGQGLGNTIYF.

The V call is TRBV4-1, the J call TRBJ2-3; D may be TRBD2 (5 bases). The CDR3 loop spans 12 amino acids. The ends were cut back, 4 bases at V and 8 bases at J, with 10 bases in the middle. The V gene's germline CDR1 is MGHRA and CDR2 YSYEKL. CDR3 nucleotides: TGCGCCAGCAGCCCCGAGGGTCTTACGCAGTATTTT. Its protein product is CASSPEGLTQYF.